Detailed here is one TCR beta chain. The CDR3 contains 15 residues. J was trimmed by 10 bases and V by 5 bases; bases with no gene match: 5. Germline lookup yields CDR1 SGHAT and CDR2 FQNNGV. Generated by immunoSEQ multiplex PCR, the TCRdb table keeps only in-frame clones and is missing some. The table lists roughly 200,000 clones, about 80% of them singletons, with 4% to 5.5% in the top ten. The data belong to a study of blood T cell repertoires in COVID-19. The clonotype was recovered from a man aged 45 to 65 with active or convalescent COVID-19. V and J are TRBV11-2 and TRBJ2-1; 16 nucleotides line up with TRBD2. Sequencing was performed on peripheral blood. The CDR3 coding sequence is TGTGCCAGCAGCCCAGGGACTAGCGGGGGGGAGGAGCAGTTCTTC. Translation gives CASSPGTSGGEEQFF.